The rows below give T cell receptor beta chains drawn from one sample of a study of cytomegalovirus exposure and HLA in healthy donors. Some clones are missing from TCRdb's copy, which holds only in-frame ones; the method was immunoSEQ multiplex PCR. The repertoire holds about 130,000 clones, with roughly 78% as singletons. Input material: PBMCs. The receptors shown here come from a man younger than 45 in good health and CMV-seropositive. The CDR3 runs from the conserved cysteine through the conserved F or W.

TRBV9	TRBJ1-4	CASSVAAGTGWEKLFF
TRBV6-5	TRBJ1-4	CASSYQGAEEKLFF
TRBV10-1	TRBJ1-1	CASAAQMNTEAFF
TRBV28	TRBJ1-1	CASWRNTEAFF
TRBV11-2	TRBJ2-1	CASRAIGTGGRNEQFF
TRBV21-1	TRBJ1-3	CASRGGARGNTIYF
TRBV27	TRBJ1-1	CASSFLKGGWTEAFF
TRBV4-1	TRBJ2-1	CASSQGSGGFSYNEQFF
TRBV18	TRBJ1-3	CASSPTASSGNTIYF
TRBV27	TRBJ1-2	CASSLRENYGYTF
TRBV5-8	TRBJ2-7	CASSLGTGVSSEQYF
TRBV5-1	TRBJ1-1	CASQKTGVLRNTEAFF
TRBV9	TRBJ2-3	CASSVLVQGSDTQYF
TRBV9	TRBJ2-1	CASSVGTSVEQFF
TRBV9	TRBJ1-4	CASSTRQGGGANEKLFF
TRBV12-5	TRBJ2-7	CASGLVRRGLRLEQGAYEQYF
TRBV14	TRBJ1-6	CASSQDPTGWSPLHF
TRBV5-1	TRBJ1-1	CASSLGANLGHTEAFF
TRBV2	TRBJ2-1	CASSIQGANYNEQFF
TRBV6-5	TRBJ1-2	CASSYTRPGQKSYTF
TRBV18	TRBJ2-7	CASSPGQGRGEQYF
TRBV29-1	TRBJ1-2	CSATGSEGYTF
TRBV27	TRBJ2-1	CASSSRQKISYNEQFF
TRBV6-5	TRBJ1-1	CASSSRQGDTEAFF
TRBV5-6	TRBJ2-3	CASSLAGVQGDTQYF
TRBV6-5	TRBJ2-7	CASSLVPQWSYEQYF
TRBV14	TRBJ1-1	CASSQEGGTEAFF
TRBV27	TRBJ2-3	CASSFLVASGSTDTQYF
TRBV19	TRBJ1-1	CASSAQATTSKAFF
TRBV10-3	TRBJ2-3	CAISVGGGNTDTQYF
TRBV28	TRBJ1-5	CASSLQGAGSNQPQHF
TRBV6-4	TRBJ1-2	CASSVDAGSYGYTF
TRBV7-9	TRBJ1-5	CASSSDQGNQPQHF
TRBV4-1	TRBJ2-3	CASEGRTDTQYF
TRBV11-2	TRBJ1-1	CASSERDTEAFF
TRBV6-5	TRBJ1-1	CASSYRGEAFF
TRBV5-1	TRBJ1-3	CASSLTYFGSGNTIYF
TRBV6-5	-	CAVRRQGRYEQYF
TRBV6-6	TRBJ2-5	CASEQGGYQETQYF
TRBV9	TRBJ1-1	CASSPTGGMNTEAFF
TRBV7-8	TRBJ1-2	CASSSTPAGASSGYTF
TRBV9	TRBJ2-3	CASSEGSLSTDTQYF
TRBV10-1	TRBJ2-1	CASSEGGSSYNEQFF
TRBV6-1	TRBJ1-2	CASSGQGIFYGYTF
TRBV2	TRBJ1-5	CASRDTNQPQHF
TRBV6-5	TRBJ1-2	CASSTTRENYGYTF
TRBV20-1	TRBJ2-7	CSAQGDDEQYF
TRBV29-1	TRBJ1-2	CSVEGTGGGYTF
TRBV28	TRBJ1-2	CASSLTGVFYGYTF